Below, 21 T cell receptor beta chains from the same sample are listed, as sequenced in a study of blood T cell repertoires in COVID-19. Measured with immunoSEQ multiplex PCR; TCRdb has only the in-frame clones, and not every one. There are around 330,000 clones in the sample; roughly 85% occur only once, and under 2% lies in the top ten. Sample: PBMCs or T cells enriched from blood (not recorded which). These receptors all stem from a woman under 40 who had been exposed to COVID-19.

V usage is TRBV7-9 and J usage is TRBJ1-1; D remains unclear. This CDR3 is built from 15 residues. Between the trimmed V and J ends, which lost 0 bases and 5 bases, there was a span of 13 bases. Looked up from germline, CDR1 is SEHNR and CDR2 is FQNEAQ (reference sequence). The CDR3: CASSLAAGGTTEAFF. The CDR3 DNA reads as TGTGCCAGCAGCTTAGCTGCAGGAGGAACGACTGAAGCTTTCTTT.

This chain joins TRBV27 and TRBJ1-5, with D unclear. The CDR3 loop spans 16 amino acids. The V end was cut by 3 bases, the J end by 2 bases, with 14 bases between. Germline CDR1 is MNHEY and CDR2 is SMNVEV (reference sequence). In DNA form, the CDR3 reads TGTGCCAGCAGTTTGGGCGGGGTTTGGGGCAATCAGCCCCAGCATTTT. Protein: CASSLGGVWGNQPQHF.

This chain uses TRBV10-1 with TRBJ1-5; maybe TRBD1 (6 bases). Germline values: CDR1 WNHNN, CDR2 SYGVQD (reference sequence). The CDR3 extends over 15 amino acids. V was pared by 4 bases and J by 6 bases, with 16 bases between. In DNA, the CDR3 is TGCGCCAGCAGTGTCGGGACACCCTTATGTCAGCCCCAGCATTTT. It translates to CASSVGTPLCQPQHF.

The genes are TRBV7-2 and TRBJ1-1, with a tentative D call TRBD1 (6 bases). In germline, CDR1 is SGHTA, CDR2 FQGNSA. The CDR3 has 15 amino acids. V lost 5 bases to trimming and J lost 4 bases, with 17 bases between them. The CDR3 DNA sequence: TGTGCCAGCAGCGTTACAGGGACCGTGGTCACTGAAGCTTTCTTT. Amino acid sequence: CASSVTGTVVTEAFF.

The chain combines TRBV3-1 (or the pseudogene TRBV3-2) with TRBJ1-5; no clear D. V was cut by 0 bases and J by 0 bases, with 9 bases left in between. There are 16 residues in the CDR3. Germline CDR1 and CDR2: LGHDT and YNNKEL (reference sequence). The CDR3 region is CASSQDGGYSNQPQHF. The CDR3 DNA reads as TGTGCCAGCAGCCAAGATGGAGGTTATAGCAATCAGCCCCAGCATTTT.

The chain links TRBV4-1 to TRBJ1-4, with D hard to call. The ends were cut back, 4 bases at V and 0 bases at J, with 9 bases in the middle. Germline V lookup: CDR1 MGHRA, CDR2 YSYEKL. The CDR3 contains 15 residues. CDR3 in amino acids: CASSLQDSTNEKLFF. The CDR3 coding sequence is TGCGCCAGCAGCCTCCAGGATTCAACTAATGAAAAACTGTTTTTT.

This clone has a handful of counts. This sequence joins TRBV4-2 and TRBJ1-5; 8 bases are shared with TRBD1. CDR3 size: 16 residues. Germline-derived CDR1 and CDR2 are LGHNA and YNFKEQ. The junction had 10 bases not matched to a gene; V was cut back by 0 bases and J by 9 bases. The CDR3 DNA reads TGTGCCAGCAGCCAAGAAAGAGGATCAGGGGGCGGGCCCCAGCATTTT. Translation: CASSQERGSGGGPQHF.

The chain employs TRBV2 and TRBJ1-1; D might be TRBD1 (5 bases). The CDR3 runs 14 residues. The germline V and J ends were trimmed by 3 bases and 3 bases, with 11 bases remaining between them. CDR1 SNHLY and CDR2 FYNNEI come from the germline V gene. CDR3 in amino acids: CASSDDSDYTEAFF. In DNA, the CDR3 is TGTGCCAGCAGTGACGACAGTGATTACACTGAAGCTTTCTTT.

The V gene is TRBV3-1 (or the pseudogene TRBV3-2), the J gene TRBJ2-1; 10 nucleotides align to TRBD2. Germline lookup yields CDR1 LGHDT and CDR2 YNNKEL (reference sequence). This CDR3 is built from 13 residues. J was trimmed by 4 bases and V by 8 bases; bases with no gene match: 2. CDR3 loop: CASGSGGYNEQFF. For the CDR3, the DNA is TGTGCCAGCGGTAGCGGGGGGTACAATGAGCAGTTCTTC.

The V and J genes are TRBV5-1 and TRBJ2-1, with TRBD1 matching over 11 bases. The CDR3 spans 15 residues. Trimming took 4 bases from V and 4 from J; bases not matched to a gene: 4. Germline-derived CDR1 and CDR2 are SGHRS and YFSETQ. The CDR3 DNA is TGCGCCAGCAGCGTTGGACAGGGGGCTTACAATGAGCAGTTCTTC. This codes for CASSVGQGAYNEQFF.

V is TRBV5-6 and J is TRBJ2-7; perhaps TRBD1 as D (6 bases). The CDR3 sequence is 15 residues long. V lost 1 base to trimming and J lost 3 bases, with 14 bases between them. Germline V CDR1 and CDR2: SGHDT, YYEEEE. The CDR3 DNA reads TGTGCCAGCAGCTTGAATGTCAGGGGCCACTACGAGCAGTACTTC. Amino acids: CASSLNVRGHYEQYF.

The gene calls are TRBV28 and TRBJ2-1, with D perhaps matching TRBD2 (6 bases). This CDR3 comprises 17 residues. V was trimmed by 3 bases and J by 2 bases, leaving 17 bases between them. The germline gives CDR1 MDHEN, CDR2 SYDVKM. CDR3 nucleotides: TGTGCCAGCAGTTTCCCTGTGGGGGGTTCTACCTACAATGAGCAGTTCTTC. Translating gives CASSFPVGGSTYNEQFF.

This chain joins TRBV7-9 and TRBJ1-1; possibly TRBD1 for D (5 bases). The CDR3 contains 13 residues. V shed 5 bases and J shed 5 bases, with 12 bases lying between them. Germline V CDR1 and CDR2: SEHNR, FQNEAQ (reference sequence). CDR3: CASSPSGGTEAFF. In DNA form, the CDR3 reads TGTGCCAGCAGCCCCAGTGGGGGGACTGAAGCTTTCTTT. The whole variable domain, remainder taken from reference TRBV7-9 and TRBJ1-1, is DTGVSQNPRHKITKRGQNVTFRCDPISEHNRLYWYRQTLGQGPEFLTYFQNEAQLEKSRLLSDRFSAERPKGSFSTLEIQRTEQGDSAMYLCASSPSGGTEAFFGQGTRLTVV.

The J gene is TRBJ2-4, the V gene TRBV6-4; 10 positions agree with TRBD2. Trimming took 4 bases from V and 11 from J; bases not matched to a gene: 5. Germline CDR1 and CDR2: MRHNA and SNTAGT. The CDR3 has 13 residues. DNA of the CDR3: TGTGCCAGCAGTGTAGTAGCGGGGGGTTTTCAGTACTTC. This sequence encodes CASSVVAGGFQYF.

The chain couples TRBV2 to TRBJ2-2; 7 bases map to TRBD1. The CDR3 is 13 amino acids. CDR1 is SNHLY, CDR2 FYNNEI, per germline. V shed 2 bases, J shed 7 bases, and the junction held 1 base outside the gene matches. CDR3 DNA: TGTGCCAGCAGTGAAAGACAGGGCGGGGAGCTGTTTTTT. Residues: CASSERQGGELFF.

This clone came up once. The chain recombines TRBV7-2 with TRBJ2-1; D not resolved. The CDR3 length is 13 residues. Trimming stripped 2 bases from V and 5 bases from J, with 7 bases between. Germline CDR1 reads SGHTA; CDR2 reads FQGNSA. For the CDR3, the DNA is TGTGCCAGCAGCTTAAATAGCAACAATGAGCAGTTCTTC. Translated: CASSLNSNNEQFF.

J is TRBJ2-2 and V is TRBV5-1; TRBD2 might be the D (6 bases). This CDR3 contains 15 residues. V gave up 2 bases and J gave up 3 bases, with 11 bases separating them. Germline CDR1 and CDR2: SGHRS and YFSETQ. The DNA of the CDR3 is TGCGCCAGCAGCTTTACGGGAGACGACACCGGGGAGCTGTTTTTT. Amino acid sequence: CASSFTGDDTGELFF.

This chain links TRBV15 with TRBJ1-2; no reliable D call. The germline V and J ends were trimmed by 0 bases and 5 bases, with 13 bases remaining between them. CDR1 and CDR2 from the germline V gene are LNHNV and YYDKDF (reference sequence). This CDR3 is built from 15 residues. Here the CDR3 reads CATSRDLRLTYGYTF. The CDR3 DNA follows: TGTGCCACCAGCAGAGATTTGAGGTTGACGTATGGCTACACCTTC.

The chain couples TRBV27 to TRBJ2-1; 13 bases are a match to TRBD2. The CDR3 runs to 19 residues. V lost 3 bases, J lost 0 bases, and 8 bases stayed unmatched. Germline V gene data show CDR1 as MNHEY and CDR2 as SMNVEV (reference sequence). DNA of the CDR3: TGTGCCAGCAGTTTGCTTCCCGGGACTAGCGGGGCCTCCTACAATGAGCAGTTCTTC. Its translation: CASSLLPGTSGASYNEQFF.

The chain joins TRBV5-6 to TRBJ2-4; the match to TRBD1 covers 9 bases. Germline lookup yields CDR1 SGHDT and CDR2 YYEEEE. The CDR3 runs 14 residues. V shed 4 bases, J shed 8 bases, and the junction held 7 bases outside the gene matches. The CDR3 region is CASSRPGQGDIQYF. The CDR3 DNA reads TGTGCCAGCAGCCGACCGGGACAGGGCGACATTCAGTACTTC.

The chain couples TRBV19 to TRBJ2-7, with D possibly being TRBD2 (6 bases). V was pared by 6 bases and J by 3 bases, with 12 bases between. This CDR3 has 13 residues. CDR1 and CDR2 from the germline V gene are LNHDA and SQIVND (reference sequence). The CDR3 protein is CASRISGDYEQYF. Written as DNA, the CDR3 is TGTGCCAGTAGAATTTCGGGAGACTACGAGCAGTACTTC.